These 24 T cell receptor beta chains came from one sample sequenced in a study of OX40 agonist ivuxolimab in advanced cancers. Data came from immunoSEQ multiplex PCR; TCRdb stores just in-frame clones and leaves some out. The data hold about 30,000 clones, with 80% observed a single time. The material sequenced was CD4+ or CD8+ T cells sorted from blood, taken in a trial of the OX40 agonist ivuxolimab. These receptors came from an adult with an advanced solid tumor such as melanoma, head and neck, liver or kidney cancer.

The CDR3 sequence is CASRDRGYGYTF. The CDR3 DNA follows: TGTGCCAGCCGGGACAGGGGCTATGGCTACACCTTC. This chain connects TRBV19 to TRBJ1-2, with 10 bases aligning to TRBD1. Germline lookup yields CDR1 LNHDA and CDR2 SQIVND (reference sequence). The CDR3 covers 12 residues. The trim removed 9 bases at V and 4 bases at J, leaving 2 bases unmatched. The variable domain in full, completed from reference TRBV19 and TRBJ1-2, reads DGGITQSPKYLFRKEGQNVTLSCEQNLNHDAMYWYRQDPGQGLRLIYYSQIVNDFQKGDIAEGYSVSREKKESFPLTVTSAQKNPTAFYLCASRDRGYGYTFGSGTRLTVV.

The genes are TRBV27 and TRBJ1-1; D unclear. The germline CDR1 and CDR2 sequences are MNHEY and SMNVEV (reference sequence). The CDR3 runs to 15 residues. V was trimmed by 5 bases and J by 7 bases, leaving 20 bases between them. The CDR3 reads CASSPSMGPFGEAFF. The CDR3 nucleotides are TGTGCCAGCAGTCCATCCATGGGTCCTTTTGGTGAAGCTTTCTTT.

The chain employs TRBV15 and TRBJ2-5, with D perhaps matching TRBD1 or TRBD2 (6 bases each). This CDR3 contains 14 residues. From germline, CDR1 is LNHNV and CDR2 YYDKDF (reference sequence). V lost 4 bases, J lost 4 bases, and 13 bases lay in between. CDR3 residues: CATSKRGGTETQYF. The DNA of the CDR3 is TGTGCCACCAGCAAGAGAGGGGGGACAGAGACCCAGTACTTC.

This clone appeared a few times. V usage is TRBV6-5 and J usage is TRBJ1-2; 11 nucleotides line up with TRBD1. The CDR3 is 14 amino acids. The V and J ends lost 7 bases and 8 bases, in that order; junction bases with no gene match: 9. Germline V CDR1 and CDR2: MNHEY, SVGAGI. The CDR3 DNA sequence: TGTGCCAGCACCCAGGGACAGGGGGTCCGCGGCTACACCTTC. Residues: CASTQGQGVRGYTF.

CDR3 bases: TGTGCCAGCAGTCTACTAGGACAGGAAGCACCCCTCCACTTT. Translating it yields CASSLLGQEAPLHF. This chain joins TRBV6-1 and TRBJ1-6; 7 bases align to TRBD1. V was clipped by 5 bases and J by 11 bases; unmatched bases: 9. Germline assignment: CDR1 MNHNS and CDR2 SASEGT. CDR3 length equals 14 residues.

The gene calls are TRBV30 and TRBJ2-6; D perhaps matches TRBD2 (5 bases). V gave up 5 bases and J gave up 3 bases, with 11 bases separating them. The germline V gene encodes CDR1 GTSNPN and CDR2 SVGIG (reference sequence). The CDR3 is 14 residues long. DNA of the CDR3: TGTGCCTGGGAAGGTGGAGGTGGGGCCAACGTCCTGACTTTC. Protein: CAWEGGGGANVLTF. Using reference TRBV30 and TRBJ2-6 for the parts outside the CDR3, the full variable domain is SQTIHQWPATLVQPVGSPLSLECTVEGTSNPNLYWYRQAAGRGLQLLFYSVGIGQISSEVPQNLSASRPQDRQFILSSKKLLLSDSGFYLCAWEGGGGANVLTFGAGSRLTVL.

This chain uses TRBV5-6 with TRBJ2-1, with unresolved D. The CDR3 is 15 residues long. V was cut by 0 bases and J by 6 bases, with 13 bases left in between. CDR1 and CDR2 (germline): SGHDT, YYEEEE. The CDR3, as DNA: TGTGCCAGCAGCTTGGTCCTTACTAAGGGCAATGAGCAGTTCTTC. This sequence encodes CASSLVLTKGNEQFF.

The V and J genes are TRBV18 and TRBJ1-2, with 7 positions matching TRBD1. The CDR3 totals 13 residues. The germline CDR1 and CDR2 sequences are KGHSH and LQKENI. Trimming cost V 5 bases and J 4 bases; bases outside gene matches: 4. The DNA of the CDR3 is TGTGCCAGCTCATCGCAGGGGGGCTATGGCTACACCTTC. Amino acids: CASSSQGGYGYTF.

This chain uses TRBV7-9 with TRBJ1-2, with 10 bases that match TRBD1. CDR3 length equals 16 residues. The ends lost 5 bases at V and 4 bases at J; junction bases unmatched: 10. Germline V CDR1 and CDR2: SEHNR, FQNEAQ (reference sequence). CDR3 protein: CASSPPETGGLYGYTF. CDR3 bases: TGTGCCAGCAGCCCCCCAGAGACAGGGGGCCTCTATGGCTACACCTTC.

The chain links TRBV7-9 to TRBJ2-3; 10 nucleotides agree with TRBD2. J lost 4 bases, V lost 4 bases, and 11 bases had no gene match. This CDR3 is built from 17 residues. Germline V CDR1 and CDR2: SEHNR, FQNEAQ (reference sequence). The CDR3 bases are TGTGCCAGCAGCTCATTTAGCGGGGGGCCAATATCAGATACGCAGTATTTT. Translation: CASSSFSGGPISDTQYF.

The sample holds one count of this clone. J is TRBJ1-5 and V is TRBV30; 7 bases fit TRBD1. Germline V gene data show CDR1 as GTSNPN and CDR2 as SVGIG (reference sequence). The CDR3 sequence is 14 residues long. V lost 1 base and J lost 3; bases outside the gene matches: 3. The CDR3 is CAWSGQGYNQPQHF. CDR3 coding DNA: TGTGCCTGGAGTGGACAGGGCTACAATCAGCCCCAGCATTTT. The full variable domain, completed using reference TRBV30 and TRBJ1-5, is SQTIHQWPATLVQPVGSPLSLECTVEGTSNPNLYWYRQAAGRGLQLLFYSVGIGQISSEVPQNLSASRPQDRQFILSSKKLLLSDSGFYLCAWSGQGYNQPQHFGDGTRLSIL.

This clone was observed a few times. The CDR3 DNA reads as TGTGCCATCAGTGCCTTTCAGGGAGATTCACCCCTCCACTTT. Encoded protein: CAISAFQGDSPLHF. The chain recombines TRBV10-3 with TRBJ1-6, with D possibly being TRBD1 (5 bases). In germline, CDR1 is ENHRY, CDR2 SYGVKD. Trimming left V 4 bases short and J 8 bases short, with 12 bases between. The CDR3 length is 14 residues.

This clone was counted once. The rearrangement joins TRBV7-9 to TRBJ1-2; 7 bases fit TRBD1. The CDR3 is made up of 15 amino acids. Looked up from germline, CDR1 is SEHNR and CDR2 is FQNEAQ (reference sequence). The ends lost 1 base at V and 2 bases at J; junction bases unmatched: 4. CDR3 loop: CASSLGAGGNYGYTF. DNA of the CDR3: TGTGCCAGCAGCTTAGGTGCAGGGGGAAACTATGGCTACACCTTC.

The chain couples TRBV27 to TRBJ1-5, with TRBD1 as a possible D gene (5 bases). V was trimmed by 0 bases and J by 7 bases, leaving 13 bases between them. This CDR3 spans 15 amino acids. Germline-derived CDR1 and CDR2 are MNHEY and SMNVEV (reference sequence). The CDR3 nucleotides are TGTGCCAGCAGTTTATCGTGGCAGGGCGGGCAGCCCCAGCATTTT. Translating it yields CASSLSWQGGQPQHF.

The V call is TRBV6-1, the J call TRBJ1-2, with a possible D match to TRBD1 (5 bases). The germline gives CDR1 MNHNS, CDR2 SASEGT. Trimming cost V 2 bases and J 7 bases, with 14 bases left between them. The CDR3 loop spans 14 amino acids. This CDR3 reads CASSERGDRGGYTF. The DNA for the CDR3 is TGTGCCAGCAGTGAACGGGGGGATCGGGGTGGCTACACCTTC.

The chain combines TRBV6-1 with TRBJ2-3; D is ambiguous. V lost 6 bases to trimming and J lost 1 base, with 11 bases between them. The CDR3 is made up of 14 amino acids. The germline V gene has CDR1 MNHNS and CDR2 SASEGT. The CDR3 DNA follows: TGTGCCAGCAGCGTAGCTCCAGGCACAGATACGCAGTATTTT. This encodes CASSVAPGTDTQYF.

CDR3 in DNA: TGCAGCGTTGTTGTAGGGACAGGGAAAACTGAAGCTTTCTTT. Translating it yields CSVVVGTGKTEAFF. The J gene is TRBJ1-1, the V gene TRBV29-1, with TRBD1 matching over 9 bases. V trimming: 4 bases; J trimming: 5 bases; junction bases outside the gene matches: 8. Germline loops: CDR1 SQVTM, CDR2 ANQGSEA. This CDR3 has 14 amino acids.

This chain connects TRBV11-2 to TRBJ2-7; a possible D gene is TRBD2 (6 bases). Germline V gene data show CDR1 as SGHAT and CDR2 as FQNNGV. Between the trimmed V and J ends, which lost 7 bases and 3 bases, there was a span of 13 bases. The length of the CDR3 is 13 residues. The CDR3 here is CASTLGLIYEQYF. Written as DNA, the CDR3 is TGTGCCAGCACCTTGGGACTTATCTACGAGCAGTACTTC.

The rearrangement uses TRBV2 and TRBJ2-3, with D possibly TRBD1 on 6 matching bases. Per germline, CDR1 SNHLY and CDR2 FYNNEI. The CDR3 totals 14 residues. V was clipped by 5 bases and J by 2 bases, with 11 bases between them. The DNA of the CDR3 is TGTGCCAGCAGTCCGGGACACCACACAGATACGCAGTATTTT. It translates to CASSPGHHTDTQYF.

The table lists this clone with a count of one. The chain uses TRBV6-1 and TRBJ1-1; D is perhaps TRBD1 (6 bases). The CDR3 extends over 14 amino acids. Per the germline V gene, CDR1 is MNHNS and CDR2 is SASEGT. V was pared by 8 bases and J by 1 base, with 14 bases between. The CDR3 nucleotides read TGTGCCAGCCAATCGGGGGCTTCGAACACTGAAGCTTTCTTT. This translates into CASQSGASNTEAFF.

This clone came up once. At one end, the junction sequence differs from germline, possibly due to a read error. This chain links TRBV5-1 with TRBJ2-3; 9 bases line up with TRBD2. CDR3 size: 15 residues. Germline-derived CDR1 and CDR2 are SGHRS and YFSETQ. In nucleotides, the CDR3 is TGCGCCAGCAGATTGGCGGGGGGGCCTACAGATACGCAGTATTTT. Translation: CASRLAGGPTDTQYF.

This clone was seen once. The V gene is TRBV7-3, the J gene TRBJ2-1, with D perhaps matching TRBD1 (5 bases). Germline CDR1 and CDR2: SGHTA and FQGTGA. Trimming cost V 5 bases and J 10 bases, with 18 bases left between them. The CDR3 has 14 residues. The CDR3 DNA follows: TGTGCCAGCAGCATAGCCTTTAGTGGGGCCGAGCAGTTCTTC. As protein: CASSIAFSGAEQFF.

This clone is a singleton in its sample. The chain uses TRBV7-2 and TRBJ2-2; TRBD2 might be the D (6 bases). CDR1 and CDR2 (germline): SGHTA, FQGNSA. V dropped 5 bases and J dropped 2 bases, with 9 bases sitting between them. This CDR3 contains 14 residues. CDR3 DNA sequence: TGTGCCAGCAGCCTCGGACTAAACACCGGGGAGCTGTTTTTT. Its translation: CASSLGLNTGELFF.

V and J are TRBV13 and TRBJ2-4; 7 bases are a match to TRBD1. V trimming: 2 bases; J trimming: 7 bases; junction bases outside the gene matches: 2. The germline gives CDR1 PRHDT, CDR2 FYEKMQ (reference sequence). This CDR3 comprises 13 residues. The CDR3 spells CASSLTRGNIQYF. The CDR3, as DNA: TGTGCCAGCAGCTTAACCAGGGGGAACATTCAGTACTTC.